The 22 T cell receptor beta chains below come from one sample, sequenced in a study of CD8+CD57+ T cells in acquired aplastic anemia (dated by TCRdb to 2017 to 2018). TCRdb shows the sequencer as Illumina HiSeq 2000. Profiling of TCR beta VDJ combinations and CDR3 sequences used genomic DNA as the template. TCRdb itself trimmed the public reads at Q25 with fastp, ran MiXCR and retained productive beta chains. Entries that share a CDR3 protein sequence are merged under the most common genes and DNA. In this sample the table shows 150,000 to 200,000 distinct CDR3 sequences, under 70% of which occur a single time. The ten largest clonotypes hold under 60% of the sample. Sequenced material: sorted CD4+, CD8+, or CD8+CD57+ T cells (not recorded which) from PBMCs. These receptors were collected from a human donor with severe aplastic anemia or a healthy control (not recorded which).

The genes are TRBV15 and TRBJ2-1; D not resolved. Germline assignment: CDR1 LNHNV and CDR2 YYDKDF (reference sequence). V was shortened by 1 base and J by 9 bases, with 10 bases between the two germline ends. There are 13 residues in the CDR3. CDR3 amino acids: CATSRGPDGEQFF. The CDR3 DNA reads TGTGCCACCAGCAGAGGACCCGATGGTGAGCAGTTCTTC.

This chain links TRBV7-6 with TRBJ2-7; 8 bases agree with TRBD1. This CDR3 is 13 amino acids long. The trim removed 4 bases at V and 4 bases at J, leaving 3 bases unmatched. Germline values: CDR1 SGHVS, CDR2 FNYEAQ. This chain's CDR3 is CASSSNRGYEQYF. The CDR3 DNA is TGTGCCAGCAGCTCAAACAGGGGGTACGAGCAGTACTTC.

This clonotype was seen many times. The V gene is TRBV7-2, the J gene TRBJ1-1; 9 bases are shared with TRBD1. The CDR3 runs to 14 residues. Germline CDR1 and CDR2: SGHTA and FQGNSA. V gave up 5 bases and J gave up 4 bases; unmatched junction bases: 5. The CDR3 coding sequence is TGTGCCAGCAGCCCCGGGACAGGGAGCACTGAAGCTTTCTTT. Amino acids: CASSPGTGSTEAFF.

The gene calls are TRBV19 and TRBJ2-3, with D unresolved. The CDR3 covers 13 residues. CDR1 is LNHDA, CDR2 SQIVND, per germline (reference sequence). With 3 bases removed from V and 6 bases from J, the gap between germline ends came to 10 bases. This CDR3 reads CASSMYSGDTQYF. The DNA of the CDR3 is TGTGCCAGTAGTATGTATTCCGGGGATACGCAGTATTTT.

This rearrangement joins TRBV2 to TRBJ1-2; D gene ambiguous. The V and J ends lost 7 bases and 4 bases respectively, with 16 bases between them. CDR1 and CDR2 from the germline V gene are SNHLY and FYNNEI. CDR3 length equals 14 residues. The CDR3 reads CASTPGPNTYGYTF. DNA of the CDR3: TGTGCCAGCACCCCGGGTCCGAACACCTATGGCTACACCTTC.

This sequence joins TRBV2 and TRBJ1-4, with D hard to call. CDR1 is SNHLY and CDR2 is FYNNEI in the germline V gene. The CDR3 sequence is 15 residues long. Trimming removed 5 bases at V and 0 bases at J, with 10 bases between. CDR3 amino acids: CASSPDTTTNEKLFF. The CDR3 DNA is TGTGCCAGCAGTCCCGACACAACAACTAATGAAAAACTGTTTTTT.

J is TRBJ1-2 and V is TRBV19; D is ambiguous. Germline values: CDR1 LNHDA, CDR2 SQIVND (reference sequence). The CDR3 consists of 12 residues. V was cut by 10 bases and J by 8 bases, with 17 bases left in between. CDR3 bases: TGTGCCATCTACACGGGAGGGTTCGGCTACACCTTC. Translating it yields CAIYTGGFGYTF.

This clonotype has a handful of counts. This chain joins TRBV7-8 and TRBJ1-2; D possibly corresponds to TRBD1 (5 bases). Per the germline V gene, CDR1 is SGHVS and CDR2 is FQNEAQ. CDR3 length: 15 amino acids. Between the trimmed V and J ends, which lost 1 base and 3 bases, there was a span of 12 bases. The CDR3 bases are TGTGCCAGCAGCTTAGATCCCGGGACTTACTATGGCTACACCTTC. It yields the protein CASSLDPGTYYGYTF.

This rearrangement joins TRBV7-8 to TRBJ1-1; 8 bases are shared with TRBD1. Germline V gene lookup returns CDR1 SGHVS and CDR2 FQNEAQ. V lost 2 bases to trimming and J lost 4 bases; unmatched junction nucleotides: 6. This CDR3 is built from 15 residues. The CDR3 coding sequence is TGTGCCAGCAGCTTACAGGGGGCGAGGAGCACTGAAGCTTTCTTT. Translation gives CASSLQGARSTEAFF.

V is TRBV2 and J is TRBJ1-3; D may be TRBD1 (6 bases). Germline lookup yields CDR1 SNHLY and CDR2 FYNNEI. Trimming removed 2 bases at V and 1 base at J, with 9 bases between. The CDR3 covers 15 residues. DNA of the CDR3: TGTGCCAGCAGTGAAATGGGGGCATCTGGAAACACCATATATTTT. It codes for CASSEMGASGNTIYF.

The rearrangement joins TRBV20-1 to TRBJ1-6; D is ambiguous. The CDR3 spans 14 residues. Looked up from germline, CDR1 is DFQATT and CDR2 is SNEGSKA (reference sequence). V shed 6 bases and J shed 10 bases, with 19 bases lying between them. This chain's CDR3 is CSAPLTIIGSPLHF. The CDR3 bases are TGCAGTGCCCCCCTGACGATCATCGGGTCACCCCTCCACTTT.

This clonotype was found many times. The rearrangement joins TRBV4-2 to TRBJ2-1; no definite D call. The V end lost 0 bases, the J end lost 7 bases, and 7 bases lay between the germline ends. CDR1 is LGHNA and CDR2 is YNFKEQ in the germline V gene. The CDR3 has 13 amino acids. CDR3 in amino acids: CASSQDHRNEQFF. Written as DNA, the CDR3 is TGTGCCAGCAGCCAAGATCATCGTAATGAGCAGTTCTTC.

This chain connects TRBV2 to TRBJ2-1; D remains unclear. CDR1 and CDR2 (germline): SNHLY, FYNNEI. V lost 4 bases to trimming and J lost 2 bases, with 9 bases between them. This CDR3 region has 14 residues. The CDR3, as DNA: TGTGCCAGCAGTGTAAACACGGCCTACAATGAGCAGTTCTTC. It is translated as CASSVNTAYNEQFF.

In this sample, this clonotype turned up a few times. The chain couples TRBV7-9 to TRBJ2-7, with 8 bases identical to TRBD1. Germline CDR1 SEHNR, CDR2 FQNEAQ (reference sequence). This CDR3 region has 14 residues. The ends lost 2 bases at V and 6 bases at J; junction bases unmatched: 6. Written as DNA, the CDR3 is TGTGCCAGCAGCTTAACCAGGGGGCTAAGCGAGCAGTACTTC. Amino acids: CASSLTRGLSEQYF.

This clonotype was counted ten times or more. The CDR3 nucleotides read TGTGCCAGTAGTATAGATGCGGGGGGCCGCACTGAAGCTTTCTTT. It encodes CASSIDAGGRTEAFF. V and J are TRBV19 and TRBJ1-1, with D perhaps matching TRBD1 (6 bases). The CDR3 totals 15 residues. Trimming left V 0 bases short and J 4 bases short, with 12 bases between. Germline values: CDR1 LNHDA, CDR2 SQIVND (reference sequence).

The rearrangement joins TRBV2 to TRBJ1-5, with no clear D. This CDR3 contains 15 residues. Germline CDR1 SNHLY, CDR2 FYNNEI. V lost 3 bases and J 3 bases, leaving 12 bases between the germline ends. CDR3 DNA sequence: TGTGCCAGCAGTGACATCTGGGGTAACAATCAGCCCCAGCATTTT. Amino acid sequence: CASSDIWGNNQPQHF.

This clonotype was detected ten times or more. The chain joins TRBV6-5 to TRBJ2-7; a possible D gene is TRBD2 (5 bases). This CDR3 region has 12 residues. CDR1 is MNHEY and CDR2 is SVGAGI in the germline V gene. V was pared by 2 bases and J by 11 bases, with 13 bases between. CDR3 coding DNA: TGTGCCAGCAGTTACGGTGAGGGTCCGGAGTACTTC. Protein sequence: CASSYGEGPEYF.

V gene TRBV2 combines with J gene TRBJ1-1; D uncertain. Germline V lookup: CDR1 SNHLY, CDR2 FYNNEI. The germline V and J ends were trimmed by 2 bases and 3 bases, with 7 bases remaining between them. This CDR3 has 13 residues. CDR3 sequence reads: CASSESLDTEAFF. DNA for the CDR3: TGTGCCAGCAGTGAATCTTTGGACACTGAAGCTTTCTTT.

In its sample, this clonotype was seen once. The junction departs from germline at one end; a sequencing error may be responsible. The V call is TRBV7-2, the J call TRBJ2-7; no clear D. CDR3 length: 14 amino acids. Germline-derived CDR1 and CDR2 are SGHTA and FQGNSA. The CDR3 coding sequence is TGTGCCCCGACGAGGCAAGGCTTCAACTACGAGCAGTCCTTC. Its translation: CAPTRQGFNYEQSF.

V usage is TRBV12-3 or TRBV12-4 and J usage is TRBJ1-2, with a tentative D call TRBD1 (5 bases). Trimming cost V 3 bases and J 8 bases, with 16 bases left between them. The CDR3 sequence is 14 residues long. The CDR3 DNA follows: TGTGCCAGCAGTTTCGCGGGGGAAGGTGAGGGCTACACCTTC. This codes for CASSFAGEGEGYTF.

The chain couples TRBV5-1 to TRBJ1-1; D is uncertain. The V and J ends lost 6 bases and 3 bases respectively, with 18 bases between them. The CDR3 is 15 amino acids. CDR1 SGHRS and CDR2 YFSETQ come from the germline V gene. CDR3 nucleotide sequence: TGCGCCAGCAACCCTGCTCCGGGAGGCGACACTGAAGCTTTCTTT. This codes for CASNPAPGGDTEAFF.

This rearrangement joins TRBV11-2 to TRBJ2-7; D unresolved. There are 12 residues in the CDR3. CDR1 and CDR2 from the germline V gene are SGHAT and FQNNGV. The V end lost 5 bases, the J end lost 3 bases, and 8 bases lay between the germline ends. CDR3 sequence: CASSIGYYEQYF. CDR3 bases: TGTGCCAGCAGCATAGGGTACTACGAGCAGTACTTC.